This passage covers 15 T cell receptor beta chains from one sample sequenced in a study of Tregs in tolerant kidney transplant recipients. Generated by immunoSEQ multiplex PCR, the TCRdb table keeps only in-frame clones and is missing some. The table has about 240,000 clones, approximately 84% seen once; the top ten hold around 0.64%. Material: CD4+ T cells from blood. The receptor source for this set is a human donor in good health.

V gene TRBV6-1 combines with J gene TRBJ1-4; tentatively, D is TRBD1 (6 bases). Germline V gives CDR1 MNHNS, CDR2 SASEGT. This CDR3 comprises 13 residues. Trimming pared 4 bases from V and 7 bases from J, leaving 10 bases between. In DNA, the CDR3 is TGTGCCAGCAGTGGGGGGCGCGGTGAAAAACTGTTTTTT. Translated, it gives CASSGGRGEKLFF.

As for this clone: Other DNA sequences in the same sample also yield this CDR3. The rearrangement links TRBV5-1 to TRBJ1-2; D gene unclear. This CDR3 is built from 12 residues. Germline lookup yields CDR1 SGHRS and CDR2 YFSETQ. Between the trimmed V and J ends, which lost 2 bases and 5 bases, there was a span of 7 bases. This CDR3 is CASSLGPYGYTF. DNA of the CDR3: TGCGCCAGCAGCTTAGGTCCTTATGGCTACACCTTC.

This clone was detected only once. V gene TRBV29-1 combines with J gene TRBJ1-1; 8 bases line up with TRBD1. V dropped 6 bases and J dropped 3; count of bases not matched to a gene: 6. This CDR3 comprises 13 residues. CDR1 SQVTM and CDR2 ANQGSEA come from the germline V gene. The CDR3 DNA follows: TGCAGCGTCGAGGACAGGGATTACACTGAAGCTTTCTTT. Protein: CSVEDRDYTEAFF.

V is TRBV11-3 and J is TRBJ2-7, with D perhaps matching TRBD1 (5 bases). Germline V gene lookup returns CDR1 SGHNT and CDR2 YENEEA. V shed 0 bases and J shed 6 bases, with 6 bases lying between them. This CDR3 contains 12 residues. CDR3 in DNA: TGTGCCAGCAGCTTAGAAGGGGCCGAGCAGTACTTC. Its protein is CASSLEGAEQYF.

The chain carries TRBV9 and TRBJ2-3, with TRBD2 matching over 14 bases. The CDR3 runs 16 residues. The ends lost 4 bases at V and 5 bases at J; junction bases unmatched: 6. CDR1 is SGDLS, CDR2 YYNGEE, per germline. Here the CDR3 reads CASSSGTSGRGDTQYF. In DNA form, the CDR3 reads TGTGCCAGCAGCAGCGGGACTAGCGGGAGAGGAGATACGCAGTATTTT.

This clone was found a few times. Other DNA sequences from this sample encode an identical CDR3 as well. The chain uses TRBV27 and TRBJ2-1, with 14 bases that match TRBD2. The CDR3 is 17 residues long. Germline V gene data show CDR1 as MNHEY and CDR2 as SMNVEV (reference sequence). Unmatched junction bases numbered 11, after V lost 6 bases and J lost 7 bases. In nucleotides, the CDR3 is TGTGCCAGCAGGACTAGCGGGAGGGCCGGGTCGTGGAATGAGCAGTTCTTC. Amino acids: CASRTSGRAGSWNEQFF.

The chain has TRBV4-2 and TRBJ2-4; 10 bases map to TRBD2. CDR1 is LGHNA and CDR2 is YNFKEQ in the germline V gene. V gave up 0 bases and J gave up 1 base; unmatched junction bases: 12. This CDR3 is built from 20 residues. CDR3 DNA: TGTGCCAGCAGCCAAGATTCGGCGATAGCGGGAGGTGGCGCCAAAAACATTCAGTACTTC. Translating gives CASSQDSAIAGGGAKNIQYF.

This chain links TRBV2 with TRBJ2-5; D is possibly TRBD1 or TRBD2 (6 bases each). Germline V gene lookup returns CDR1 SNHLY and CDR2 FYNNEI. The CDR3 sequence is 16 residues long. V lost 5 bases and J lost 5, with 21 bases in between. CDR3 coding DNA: TGTGCCAGCAGTCCAGGCATGGCTAGGGGGGCGGAGACCCAGTACTTC. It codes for CASSPGMARGAETQYF.

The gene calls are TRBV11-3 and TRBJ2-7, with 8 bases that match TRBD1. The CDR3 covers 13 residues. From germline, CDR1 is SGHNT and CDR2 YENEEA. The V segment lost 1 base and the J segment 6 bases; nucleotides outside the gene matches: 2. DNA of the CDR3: TGTGCCAGCAGCTTAGGCGGGACAGGCGAGCAGTACTTC. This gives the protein CASSLGGTGEQYF.

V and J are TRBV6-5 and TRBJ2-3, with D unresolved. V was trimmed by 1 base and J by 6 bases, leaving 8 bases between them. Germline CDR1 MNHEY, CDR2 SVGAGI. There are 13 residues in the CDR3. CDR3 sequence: CASSYYLRDTQYF. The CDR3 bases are TGTGCCAGCAGTTACTACCTAAGGGATACGCAGTATTTT.

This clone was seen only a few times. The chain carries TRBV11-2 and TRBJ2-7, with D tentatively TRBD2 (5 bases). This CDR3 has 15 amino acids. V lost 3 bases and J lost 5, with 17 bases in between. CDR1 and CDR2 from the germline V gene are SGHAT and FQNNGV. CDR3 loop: CASSFSGGLTHEQYF. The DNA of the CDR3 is TGTGCCAGCAGCTTCTCTGGAGGACTCACTCACGAGCAGTACTTC.

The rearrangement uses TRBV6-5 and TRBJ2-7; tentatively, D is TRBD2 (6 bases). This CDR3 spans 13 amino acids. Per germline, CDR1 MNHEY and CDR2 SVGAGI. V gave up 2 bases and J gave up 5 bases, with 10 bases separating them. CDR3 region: CASSYLRGDEQYF. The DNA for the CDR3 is TGTGCCAGCAGTTACCTGCGGGGTGACGAGCAGTACTTC.

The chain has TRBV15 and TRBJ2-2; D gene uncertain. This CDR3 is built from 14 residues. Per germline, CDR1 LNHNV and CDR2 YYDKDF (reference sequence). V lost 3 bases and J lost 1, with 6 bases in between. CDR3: CATSRGLNTGELFF. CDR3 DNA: TGTGCCACCAGCAGGGGTCTGAACACCGGGGAGCTGTTTTTT.

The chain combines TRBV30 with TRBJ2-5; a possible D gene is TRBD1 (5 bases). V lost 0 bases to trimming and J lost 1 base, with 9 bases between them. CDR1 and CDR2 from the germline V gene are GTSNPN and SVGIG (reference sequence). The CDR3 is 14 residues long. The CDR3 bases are TGTGCCTGGAGTGTACAGGCGATCCAAGAGACCCAGTACTTC. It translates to CAWSVQAIQETQYF. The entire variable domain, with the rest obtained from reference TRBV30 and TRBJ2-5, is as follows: SQTIHQWPATLVQPVGSPLSLECTVEGTSNPNLYWYRQAAGRGLQLLFYSVGIGQISSEVPQNLSASRPQDRQFILSSKKLLLSDSGFYLCAWSVQAIQETQYFGPGTRLLVL.

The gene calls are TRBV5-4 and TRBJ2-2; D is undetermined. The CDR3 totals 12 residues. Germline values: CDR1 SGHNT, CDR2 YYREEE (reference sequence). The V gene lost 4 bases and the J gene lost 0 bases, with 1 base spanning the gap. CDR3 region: CASSPNTGELFF. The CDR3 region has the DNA TGTGCCAGCAGCCCGAACACCGGGGAGCTGTTTTTT.